This T cell receptor (beta chain) is drawn from a study of technical replicates of blood from a few donors (dated by TCRdb to 2015 to 2018). For this clone: Its binding antigen is unknown. Base qualities are not recorded, but no much larger clone differs from it by a single base.

The method was the immunoSEQ multiplex PCR assay. What TCRdb holds here is the immuneACCESS table cut down to in-frame rearrangements. Part of the clones is not present; checked against another copy, under half of the missing clones reflect an unresolved V gene, and the others are unexplained. This sample lists about 79,000 clones; 90% to 95% were detected once. The ten largest clonotypes hold around 0.26% of the sample. Trimming costs V 5 bases and J 10 bases, and their ends lie 11 bases apart. The CDR3 has 11 amino acids, counting the end cysteine and phenylalanine. The read is trimmed to its CDR3 DNA, 33 bases read in frame from base 1. Sequences SEHNR (CDR1) and FQNEAQ (CDR2) are obtained from the germline V gene (reference sequence).

The origin of this receptor is a human donor in good health. The specimen was T cells isolated from PBMCs. Recombination joined TRBV7-9 with TRBJ1-2; tentative D gene TRBD1, with 6 bases matching. The encoded CDR3 is CASSILGAYTF. The nucleotide sequence reads TGTGCCAGCAGCATCTTGGGGGCCTACACCTTC.